This T cell receptor (beta chain) appears in the sequencing data of a study of patients and donors after allogeneic stem cell transplantation (TCRdb year 2020). A remark on this clonotype: Its antigen is still unknown. No qualities accompany the bases; no much larger clone lies one base away.

V loses 6 bases, J loses 0 bases, and the germline ends lie 15 bases apart. CDR1 and CDR2 (SEHNR, FQNEAQ) derive from the germline V gene (reference sequence). The CDR3 goes from the cysteine to the phenylalanine over 16 residues. Only CDR3 DNA is held: 48 bases, read in frame from base 1. Library preparation used RT-PCR. The instrument was a NextSeq 550. TCRdb reran the public reads through fastp at Q25 and MiXCR, keeping productive beta chains. CDR3 protein sequences are deduplicated, and each keeps its most common genes and DNA. In all, the sample holds over 400,000 distinct CDR3 sequences, and about a sixth of those were seen once. The top ten clones comprise less than 8.5% of the sample.

Sequencing input: blood, either unsorted or a sorted T cell fraction (not recorded which). This receptor was obtained from a human donor who was either an allogeneic HSCT recipient or a stem cell or donor lymphocyte infusion donor (not recorded which). It is not recorded whose cells these are; they may come from a transplant donor. The V gene is TRBV7-9 and the J gene is TRBJ1-5; there is no confident call for the D gene. The CDR3 here reads CASRKGPVNSNQPQHF. The nucleotides are TGTGCCAGCAGGAAAGGTCCAGTTAATAGCAATCAGCCCCAGCATTTT.